The clone carrying this T cell receptor beta chain showed up many times. Its antigen remains unidentified. The CDR3 consists of 13 residues. V was clipped by 6 bases and J by 8 bases, with 16 bases between them. Germline-derived CDR1 and CDR2 are MNHEY and SVGAGI. TCRdb called the 5' RACE reads again in MiXCR, with one record for every CDR3 protein. Here the sample spans under 300,000 distinct CDR3 sequences, roughly 6.2% being singletons. The data were obtained in a study of T cells after yellow fever vaccination. Overall study results and limits: Primary-vaccination clones mostly resurfaced post-booster (nearly 97% CD4, more than 85% CD8). By day 5 rather than day 15, the secondary response had peaked, though it was weaker. Some clonotypes were seen in both the CD4 and the CD8 compartments. These made up a small share and likely arose from convergent recombination.

The chain has TRBV6-5 and TRBJ1-2; tentative D call: TRBD1 (6 bases). Sequences were derived from CD4+ T cells sorted from PBMCs, sampled on the day of the yellow fever booster vaccination. The clonotype originates from a man aged 30-40 years who received the YFV17D yellow fever vaccine. The CDR3 spells CASRTTSGGGYTF. The CDR3 DNA is TGTGCCAGCAGAACTACCAGTGGGGGCGGCTACACCTTC.